A single sample gave rise to the 9 T cell receptor beta chains below, sequenced in a study of radiotherapy plus CTLA-4 blockade in lung cancer. Libraries were prepared by immunoSEQ multiplex PCR; TCRdb keeps only in-frame clonotypes and omits some of them. This table has some 48,000 clones, less than 90% appearing once. The sample in question was peripheral blood, obtained from a patient treated with radiotherapy plus ipilimumab. The source of these receptors is a human donor with non-small cell lung cancer that progressed on radiotherapy plus ipilimumab. Some clones in this sample may be carry-over from other donors' samples.

The V call is TRBV7-8, the J call TRBJ2-7; 7 nucleotides align to TRBD1. The germline CDR1 and CDR2 sequences are SGHVS and FQNEAQ. V dropped 1 base and J dropped 2; count of bases not matched to a gene: 2. The length of the CDR3 is 14 residues. In DNA form, the CDR3 reads TGTGCCAGCAGCTTAGTGACAGGGACCTACGAGCAGTACTTC. Its translation is CASSLVTGTYEQYF.

The chain joins TRBV29-1 to TRBJ2-3; no reliable D call. Trimming took off 5 bases at V and 4 bases at J, with 7 bases between the two ends. This CDR3 region has 11 residues. From germline, CDR1 is SQVTM and CDR2 ANQGSEA. The DNA for the CDR3 is TGCAGCGTTTTGGTAGCAGATACGCAGTATTTT. Its protein is CSVLVADTQYF.

V gene TRBV19 combines with J gene TRBJ2-2; 8 positions agree with TRBD1. This CDR3 comprises 15 residues. The germline V gene encodes CDR1 LNHDA and CDR2 SQIVND (reference sequence). V was pared by 9 bases and J by 2 bases, with 8 bases of the junction left unmatched. The CDR3 DNA reads TGTGCCAGCCAAGGGGCAGGGGGCAACACCGGGGAGCTGTTTTTT. It is translated as CASQGAGGNTGELFF.

In this sample, this clone turned up a few times. V and J are TRBV7-2 and TRBJ1-1; possible D gene TRBD1, 5 bases. CDR1 is SGHTA, CDR2 FQGNSA, per germline. Trimming shortened V by 6 bases and J by 8 bases, and 22 bases separated the two germline ends. There are 15 residues in the CDR3. This chain's CDR3 is CASSRGLGEGYEAFF. CDR3 sequence (DNA): TGTGCCAGCAGTCGCGGTTTAGGGGAGGGATACGAAGCTTTCTTT.

In its sample, this clone was seen a few times. The J gene is TRBJ2-3, the V gene TRBV15; D remains ambiguous. Germline CDR1 is LNHNV and CDR2 is YYDKDF (reference sequence). With 4 bases removed from V and 4 bases from J, the gap between germline ends came to 9 bases. The CDR3 is made up of 13 amino acids. CDR3 in amino acids: CATSMAKSDTQYF. CDR3 bases: TGTGCCACCAGCATGGCAAAATCAGATACGCAGTATTTT.

The rearrangement links TRBV19 to TRBJ2-7, with D unclear. This CDR3 comprises 14 residues. The germline V gene has CDR1 LNHDA and CDR2 SQIVND (reference sequence). The V gene lost 5 bases and the J gene lost 0 bases, with 11 bases spanning the gap. The CDR3 DNA sequence: TGTGCCAGTAGTTATCAGTTCAGCTCCTACGAGCAGTACTTC. Translating gives CASSYQFSSYEQYF. Based on the CDR3 plus reference TRBV19 and TRBJ2-7, the full variable domain is DGGITQSPKYLFRKEGQNVTLSCEQNLNHDAMYWYRQDPGQGLRLIYYSQIVNDFQKGDIAEGYSVSREKKESFPLTVTSAQKNPTAFYLCASSYQFSSYEQYFGPGTRLTVT.

This clone was recorded only once. The chain links TRBV25-1 to TRBJ2-1; TRBD2 agrees at 9 bases. CDR1 and CDR2 (germline): MGHDK, SYGVNS. The CDR3 spans 15 residues. V was pared by 6 bases and J by 7 bases, with 10 bases of the junction left unmatched. CDR3 sequence: CASSLRSGGWNEQFF. The CDR3 nucleotides are TGTGCCAGCAGCCTCCGGAGCGGGGGGTGGAATGAGCAGTTCTTC.

The gene calls are TRBV5-1 and TRBJ2-5; 9 bases map to TRBD2. CDR1 and CDR2 from the germline V gene are SGHRS and YFSETQ. The CDR3 has 16 amino acids. The J segment lost 6 bases and the V segment lost 0 bases, leaving 9 bases of the junction unmatched. DNA of the CDR3: TGCGCCAGCAGCTTGGGCGCGGCTAGCGGGATGCAGACCCAGTACTTC. Protein sequence: CASSLGAASGMQTQYF.

The V call is TRBV7-9, the J call TRBJ1-2, with D perhaps matching TRBD1 (6 bases). Germline values: CDR1 SEHNR, CDR2 FQNEAQ (reference sequence). V dropped 4 bases and J dropped 5 bases, with 11 bases sitting between them. The CDR3 contains 13 residues. CDR3 protein: CASSSRQEYGYTF. Here the CDR3 DNA reads TGTGCCAGCAGCTCCCGACAGGAATATGGCTACACCTTC.